This entry describes one TCR beta chain. Per the original data handling: Scientists estimated how many nucleated cells there were by amplifying reference gene primers. Sequencing was performed with immunoSEQ multiplex PCR; in TCRdb, only in-frame clones are kept and a portion is missing. The DNA was the basis for D and trimming; V, J and clone size are from that table. Of a few hundred thousand clones in the sample, around 88% are singletons; the top ten hold around 5.8%. Trimming took off 3 bases at V and 7 bases at J, with 9 bases between the two ends. This CDR3 has 12 amino acids. Germline V gives CDR1 SNHLY, CDR2 FYNNEI. The entry originates in a study of blood T cell repertoires in COVID-19. Study-wide background: T cells, B-cell-depleted T cells, or PBMCs provided the cDNA or gDNA that served as material.

Everyone who took part was roughly 18 to 89 years old, and they came from over 20 US areas. Grouping used clinical history reported by participants in a survey and questionnaire. This chain uses TRBV2 with TRBJ1-1; unclear D gene. The receptor was derived from a woman aged 40-49 years who had recovered from COVID-19. Source material: PBMCs or T cells enriched from blood (not recorded which). For the CDR3, the DNA is TGTGCCAGCAGTGACGCGGGGATTGAAGCTTTCTTT. Translation: CASSDAGIEAFF.